One T cell receptor (beta chain) is described in this entry. Antigen specificity is unknown. In germline, CDR1 is SGHRS, CDR2 YFSETQ. CDR3 length: 14 amino acids. V lost 4 bases and J 1 base, leaving 12 bases between the germline ends. This entry belongs to a study of shared clonotypes between healthy human individuals. Findings and caveats of the study: The authors sampled blood alone, and tissue repertoires likely differ. An expected dependence of interdonor clonotype sharing on sequencing depth was noted. Since donors were few, the genetic and exposure-history diversity represented was limited.

The assay was immunoSEQ multiplex PCR, and TCRdb's table has in-frame clones only and misses some. The sample records around 510,000 clones, 90% to 97% being singletons. This chain links TRBV5-1 with TRBJ2-7, with D maybe TRBD1 (6 bases). The sample was naive CD4+ T cells sorted from blood. Subset specified: CD45RA+ positively selected. The sequence derives from a woman in her thirties in good health. Written as DNA, the CDR3 is TGCGCCAGCAGCATCTTAACAGGGTCCTACGAGCAGTACTTC. This codes for CASSILTGSYEQYF.